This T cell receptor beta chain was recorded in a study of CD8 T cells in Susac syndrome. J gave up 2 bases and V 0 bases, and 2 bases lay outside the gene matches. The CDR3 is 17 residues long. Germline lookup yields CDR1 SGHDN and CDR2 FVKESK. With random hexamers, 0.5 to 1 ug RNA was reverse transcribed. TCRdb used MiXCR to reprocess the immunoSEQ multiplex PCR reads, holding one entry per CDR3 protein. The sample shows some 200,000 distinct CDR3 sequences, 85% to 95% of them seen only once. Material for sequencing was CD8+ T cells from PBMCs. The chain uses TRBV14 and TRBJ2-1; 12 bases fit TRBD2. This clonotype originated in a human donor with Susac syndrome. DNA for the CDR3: TGTGCCAGCAGCCAAGATCCTAGCGGGAGGGCCTACAATGAGCAGTTCTTC. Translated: CASSQDPSGRAYNEQFF.